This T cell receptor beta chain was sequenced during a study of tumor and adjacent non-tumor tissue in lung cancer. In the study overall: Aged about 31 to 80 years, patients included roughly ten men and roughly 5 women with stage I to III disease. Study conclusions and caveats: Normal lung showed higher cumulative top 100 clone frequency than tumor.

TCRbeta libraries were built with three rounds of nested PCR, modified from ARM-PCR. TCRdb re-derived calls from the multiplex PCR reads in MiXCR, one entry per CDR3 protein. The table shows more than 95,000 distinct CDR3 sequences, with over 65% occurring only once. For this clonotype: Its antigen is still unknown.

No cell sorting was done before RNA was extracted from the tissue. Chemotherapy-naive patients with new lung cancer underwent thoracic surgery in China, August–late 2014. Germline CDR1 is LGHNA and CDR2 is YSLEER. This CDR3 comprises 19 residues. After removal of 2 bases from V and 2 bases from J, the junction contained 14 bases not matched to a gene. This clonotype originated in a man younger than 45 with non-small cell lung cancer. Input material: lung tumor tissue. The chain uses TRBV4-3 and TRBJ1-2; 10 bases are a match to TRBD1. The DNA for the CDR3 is TGCGCCAGCAGCCAACTACTGAGGTGGACAGGGGGTTTAAACTATGGCTACACCTTC. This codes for CASSQLLRWTGGLNYGYTF.